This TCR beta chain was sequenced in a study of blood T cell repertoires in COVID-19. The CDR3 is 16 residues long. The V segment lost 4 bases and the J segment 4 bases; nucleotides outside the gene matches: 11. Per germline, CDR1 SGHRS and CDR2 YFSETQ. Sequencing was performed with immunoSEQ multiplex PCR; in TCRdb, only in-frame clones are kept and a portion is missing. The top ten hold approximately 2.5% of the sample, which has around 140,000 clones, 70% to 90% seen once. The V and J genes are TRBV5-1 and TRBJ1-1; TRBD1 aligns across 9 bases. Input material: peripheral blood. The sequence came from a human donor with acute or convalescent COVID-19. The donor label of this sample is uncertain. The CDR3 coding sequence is TGCGCCAGCAGCCTACTGACAGGGGGGTCAGGCACTGAAGCTTTCTTT. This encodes CASSLLTGGSGTEAFF.